This TCR beta chain was identified during a study of T-cell memory formation after mild COVID-19. Study-wide findings and caveats: Cross-reactive memory seemingly joined, as some responding clones were found in pre-infection memory.

Details on this clonotype: Its antigen remains unknown.

Germline V gene data show CDR1 as SGHRS and CDR2 as YFSETQ. The CDR3 is 18 residues long. The germline V and J ends were trimmed by 2 bases and 2 bases, with 19 bases remaining between them. Via MiXCR, TCRdb re-called the 5' RACE reads, giving one row per CDR3 protein. The data contain 250,000 to 300,000 distinct CDR3 sequences, roughly 18% of them singletons. V is TRBV5-1 and J is TRBJ2-2, with a tentative D call TRBD1 (6 bases). This clonotype was sampled from a man aged 18 to 29 who had mild COVID-19 (a few samples of this study predate the infection). Cell type and time point are not known. Material for sequencing was PBMCs or a T cell subset sorted from them (not recorded which). In nucleotides, the CDR3 is TGCGCCAGCAGCTTTCCCACTTCGGGACACCATAACACCGGGGAGCTGTTTTTT. Translated, it gives CASSFPTSGHHNTGELFF.